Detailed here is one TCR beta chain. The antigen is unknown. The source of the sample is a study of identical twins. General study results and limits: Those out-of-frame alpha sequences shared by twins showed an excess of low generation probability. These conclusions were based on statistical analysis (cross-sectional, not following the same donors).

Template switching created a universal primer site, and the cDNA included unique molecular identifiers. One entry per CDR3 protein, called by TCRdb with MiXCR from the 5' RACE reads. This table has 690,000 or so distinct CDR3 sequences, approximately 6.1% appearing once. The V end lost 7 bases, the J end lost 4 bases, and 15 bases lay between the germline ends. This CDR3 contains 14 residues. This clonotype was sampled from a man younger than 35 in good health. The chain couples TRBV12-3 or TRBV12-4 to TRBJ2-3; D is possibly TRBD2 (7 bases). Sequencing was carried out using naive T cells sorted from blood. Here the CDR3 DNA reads TGTGCCAGCACCGGGGGGCGCCTGGCAGATACGCAGTATTTT. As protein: CASTGGRLADTQYF.